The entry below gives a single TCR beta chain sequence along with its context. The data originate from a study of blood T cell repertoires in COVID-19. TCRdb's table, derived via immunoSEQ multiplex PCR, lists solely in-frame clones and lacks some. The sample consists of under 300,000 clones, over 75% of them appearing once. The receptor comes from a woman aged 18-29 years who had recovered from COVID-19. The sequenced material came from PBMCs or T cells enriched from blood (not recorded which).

CDR3 protein: CASSFLAPRLARANEKLFF. CDR3 sequence (DNA): TGTGCCAGCAGCTTTTTAGCCCCAAGGCTGGCGCGGGCTAATGAAAAACTGTTTTTT. The chain recombines TRBV11-3 with TRBJ1-4; D gene ambiguous. V lost 3 bases to trimming and J lost 3 bases, with 23 bases between them. CDR3 length: 19 residues. Germline CDR1 reads SGHNT; CDR2 reads YENEEA. Filled out from reference TRBV11-3 and TRBJ1-4, the complete variable domain reads EAGVVQSPRYKIIEKKQPVAFWCNPISGHNTLYWYLQNLGQGPELLIRYENEEAVDDSQLPKDRFSAERLKGVDSTLKIQPAELGDSAVYLCASSFLAPRLARANEKLFFGSGTQLSVL.